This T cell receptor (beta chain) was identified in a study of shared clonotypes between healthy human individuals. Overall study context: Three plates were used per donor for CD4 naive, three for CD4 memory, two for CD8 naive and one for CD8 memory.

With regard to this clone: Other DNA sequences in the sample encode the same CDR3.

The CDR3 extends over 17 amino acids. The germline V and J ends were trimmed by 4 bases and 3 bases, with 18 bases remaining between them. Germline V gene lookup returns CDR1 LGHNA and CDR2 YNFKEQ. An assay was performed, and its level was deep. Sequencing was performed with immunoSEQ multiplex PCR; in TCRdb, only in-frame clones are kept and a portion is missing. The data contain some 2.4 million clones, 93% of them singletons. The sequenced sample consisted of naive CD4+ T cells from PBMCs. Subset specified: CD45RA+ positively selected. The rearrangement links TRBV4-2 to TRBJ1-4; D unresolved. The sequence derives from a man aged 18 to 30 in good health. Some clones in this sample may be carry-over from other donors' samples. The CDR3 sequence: CASSPDSLLGANEKLFF. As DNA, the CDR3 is TGTGCCAGCAGCCCGGATTCCCTCCTCGGGGCTAATGAAAAACTGTTTTTT.